The present T cell receptor beta chain was sequenced within a study of blood T cell repertoires in COVID-19. Study-level information: The United States, Italy and Spain supplied acute and convalescent COVID-19 samples.

Sequencing used immunoSEQ multiplex PCR; TCRdb keeps in-frame clones, though not all of them. This sample has roughly 200,000 clones, with 65% to 85% found just once. V shed 5 bases, J shed 6 bases, and the junction held 15 bases outside the gene matches. The CDR3 contains 16 residues. Germline V CDR1 and CDR2: SGHTA, FQGNSA. The chain joins TRBV7-2 to TRBJ1-1; the match to TRBD1 covers 7 bases. The receptor comes from a woman aged 40 to 50 with COVID-19, enrolled during active disease. Sample: peripheral blood. The CDR3 DNA reads as TGTGCCAGCAGCCAGGACAGACGGACAGGCGTACCTGAAGCTTTCTTT. As protein: CASSQDRRTGVPEAFF.